The present entry profiles one T cell receptor (beta chain) with its context. These data come from a study of identifying expanded T cells in peripheral blood. Method: immunoSEQ multiplex PCR; TCRdb's copy keeps in-frame clones and lacks some. The data show some 100,000 clones, about 87% seen once. The clonotype was recovered from a person between 18 and 69 years old in good health. Sequenced: blood.

CDR3 protein: CASSDFARTTDTQYF. DNA for the CDR3: TGTGCCAGCAGTGACTTCGCCAGAACCACAGATACGCAGTATTTT. The V call is TRBV25-1, the J call TRBJ2-3; D gene uncertain. V was trimmed by 3 bases and J by 2 bases, leaving 12 bases between them. The CDR3 extends over 15 amino acids. Germline V gene sequence: CDR1 MGHDK, CDR2 SYGVNS. Together with reference TRBV25-1 and TRBJ2-3, the CDR3 gives the full variable domain: EADIYQTPRYLVIGTGKKITLECSQTMGHDKMYWYQQDPGMELHLIHYSYGVNSTEKGDLSSESTVSRIRTEHFPLTLESARPSHTSQYLCASSDFARTTDTQYFGPGTRLTVL.